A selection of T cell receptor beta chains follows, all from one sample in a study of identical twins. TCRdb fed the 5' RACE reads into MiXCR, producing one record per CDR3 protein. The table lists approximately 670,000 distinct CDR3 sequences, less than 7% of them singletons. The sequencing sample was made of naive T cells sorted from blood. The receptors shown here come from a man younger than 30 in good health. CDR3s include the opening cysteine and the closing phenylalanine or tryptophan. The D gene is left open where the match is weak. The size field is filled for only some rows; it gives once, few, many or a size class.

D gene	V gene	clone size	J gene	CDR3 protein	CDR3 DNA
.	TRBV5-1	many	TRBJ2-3	CASSLERDTQYF	TGCGCCAGCAGCTTGGAGAGAGATACGCAGTATTTT
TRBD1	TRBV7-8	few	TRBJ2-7	CASSLWGLGQGSYEQYF	TGTGCCAGCAGCTTATGGGGACTGGGACAGGGGTCCTACGAGCAGTACTTC
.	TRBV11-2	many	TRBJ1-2	CASSLDLTTYGYTF	TGTGCCAGCAGCTTAGACTTGACCACTTATGGCTACACCTTC
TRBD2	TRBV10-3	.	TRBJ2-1	CAISGTSGANYNEQFF	TGTGCCATCAGTGGGACTAGCGGGGCGAACTACAATGAGCAGTTCTTC
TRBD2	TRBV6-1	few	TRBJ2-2	CASRDSGRPGELFF	TGTGCCAGCAGGGATAGCGGGAGACCCGGGGAGCTGTTTTTT
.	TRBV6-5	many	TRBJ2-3	CASGSFVQYF	TGTGCCAGCGGGAGCTTCGTGCAGTATTTT
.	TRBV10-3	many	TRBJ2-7	CAISQDSYEQYF	TGTGCCATCAGCCAGGACTCCTACGAGCAGTACTTC
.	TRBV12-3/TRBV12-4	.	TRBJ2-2	CASSLRVFVQESTGELFF	TGTGCCAGCAGTTTAAGGGTATTCGTCCAGGAGTCCACCGGGGAGCTGTTTTTT
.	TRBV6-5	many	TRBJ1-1	CASSYSRLSGTEAFF	TGTGCCAGCAGTTACTCGAGGTTATCGGGAACTGAAGCTTTCTTT
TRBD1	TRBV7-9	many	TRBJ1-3	CASTKTGVTTGNTIYF	TGTGCCAGCACCAAAACAGGGGTCACTACTGGGAACACCATATATTTT
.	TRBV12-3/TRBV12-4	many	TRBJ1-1	CASTAENTEAFF	TGTGCCAGCACGGCAGAAAACACTGAAGCTTTCTTT
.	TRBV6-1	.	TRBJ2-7	CATLAGQYF	TGTGCCACCCTTGCGGGGCAGTACTTC
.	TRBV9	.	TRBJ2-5	CASKGSDETQYF	TGTGCCAGCAAGGGCAGTGATGAGACCCAGTACTTC
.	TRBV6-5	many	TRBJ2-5	CASSYSPVQGLHF	TGTGCCAGCAGTTACTCTCCCGTGCAGGGGTTGCACTTC
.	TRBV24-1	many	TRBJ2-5	CATSDGVVGWQHQETQYF	TGTGCCACCAGTGATGGCGTAGTAGGGTGGCAGCACCAAGAGACCCAGTACTTC
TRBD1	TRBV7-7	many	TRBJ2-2	CASSRDREGTGELFF	TGTGCCAGCAGCAGGGACAGGGAGGGGACCGGGGAGCTGTTTTTT
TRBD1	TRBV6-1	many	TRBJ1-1	CASSLRTVQGVKAFF	TGTGCCAGCAGTCTCAGAACAGTACAGGGGGTTAAGGCTTTCTTT
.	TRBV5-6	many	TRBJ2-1	CASSGTDTIYNEQFF	TGTGCCAGCAGCGGTACAGACACGATCTACAATGAGCAGTTCTTC
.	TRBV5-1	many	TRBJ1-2	CASRGGDGYGYTF	TGCGCCAGCAGAGGGGGGGACGGCTATGGCTACACCTTC
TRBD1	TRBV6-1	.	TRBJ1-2	CASSQGASNYGYTF	TGTGCCAGCAGTCAGGGGGCGAGTAACTATGGCTACACCTTC
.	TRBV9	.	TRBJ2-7	CASSVEGSYNEQYF	TGTGCCAGCAGCGTAGAGGGATCCTACAATGAGCAGTACTTC
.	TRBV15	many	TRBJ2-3	CATSRATGHLTDTQYF	TGTGCCACCAGCAGGGCGACGGGACACCTCACAGATACGCAGTATTTT
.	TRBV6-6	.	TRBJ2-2	CASSYQTIRELFF	TGTGCCAGCAGTTACCAAACTATTCGGGAGCTGTTTTTT
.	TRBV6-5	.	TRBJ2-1	CASSYSRLSRDEQFF	TGTGCCAGCAGTTACTCTCGACTTTCGAGGGATGAGCAGTTCTTC
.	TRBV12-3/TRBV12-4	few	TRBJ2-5	CATRKSQETQYF	TGTGCCACCCGTAAGTCCCAAGAGACCCAGTACTTC
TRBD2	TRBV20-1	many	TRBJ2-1	CSASISGGNEQFF	TGCAGTGCCAGCATTAGCGGGGGTAATGAGCAGTTCTTC
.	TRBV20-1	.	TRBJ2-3	CSARKAGSDTQYF	TGCAGTGCTAGAAAAGCGGGCTCAGATACGCAGTATTTT
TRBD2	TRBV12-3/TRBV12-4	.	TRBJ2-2	CASTLHLAANTGELFF	TGTGCCAGCACCCTACATCTAGCGGCGAACACCGGGGAGCTGTTTTTT
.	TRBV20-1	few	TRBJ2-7	CSAYRSGTGTYEQYF	TGCAGTGCTTACCGAAGCGGGACAGGAACCTACGAGCAGTACTTC
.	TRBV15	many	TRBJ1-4	CATSRGGSTSNEKLFF	TGTGCCACCAGCAGAGGCGGGTCCACATCTAATGAAAAACTGTTTTTT
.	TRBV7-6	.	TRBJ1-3	CASSRGSEDNTIYF	TGTGCCAGCTCGCGGGGGTCGGAGGATAACACCATATATTTT
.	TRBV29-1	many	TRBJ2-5	CSVPDIEETQYF	TGCAGCGTCCCCGACATAGAAGAGACCCAGTACTTC
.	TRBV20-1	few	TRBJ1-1	CSASATGSTEAFF	TGCAGTGCTAGCGCAACAGGTTCTACTGAAGCTTTCTTT
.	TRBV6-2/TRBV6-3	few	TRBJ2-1	CASSYSSLRHAIRGEQFF	TGTGCCAGCAGTTACTCGAGCTTACGGCACGCAATAAGGGGTGAGCAGTTCTTC
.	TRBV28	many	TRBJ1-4	CASLTDGGEKLFF	TGTGCCAGCTTAACCGACGGAGGCGAAAAACTGTTTTTT
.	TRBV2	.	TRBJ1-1	CASRVDTGNTEAFF	TGTGCCAGCAGAGTCGATACAGGGAACACTGAAGCTTTCTTT
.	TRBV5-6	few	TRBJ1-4	CASSFPGNGKLFF	TGTGCCAGCAGCTTCCCGGGGAACGGAAAACTGTTTTTT
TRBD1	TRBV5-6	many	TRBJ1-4	CASSYPGQEKSEKLFF	TGTGCCAGCAGCTATCCGGGACAGGAAAAGTCTGAAAAACTGTTTTTT
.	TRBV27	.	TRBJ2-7	CASTPEGNVYEQYF	TGTGCCAGCACCCCAGAAGGGAATGTTTACGAGCAGTACTTC
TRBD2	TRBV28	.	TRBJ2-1	CASSPWTSGSIIEQFF	TGTGCCAGCAGCCCCTGGACTAGCGGGAGTATCATTGAGCAGTTCTTC
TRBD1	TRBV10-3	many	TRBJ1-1	CATLPGQMNTEAFF	TGTGCCACCCTACCGGGACAGATGAACACTGAAGCTTTCTTT
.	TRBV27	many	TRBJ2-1	CVSSSYNEQFF	TGTGTATCGTCGTCCTACAATGAGCAGTTCTTC
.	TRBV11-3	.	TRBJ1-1	CASSLESSTPEAFF	TGTGCCAGCTCCCTAGAGTCGTCTACGCCTGAAGCTTTCTTT
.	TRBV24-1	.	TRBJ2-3	CATSVTREASDTQYF	TGTGCCACCAGTGTCACCAGGGAGGCTTCAGATACGCAGTATTTT
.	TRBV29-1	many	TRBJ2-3	CSLGGSDGTDTQYF	TGCAGCCTCGGGGGTAGCGATGGCACAGATACGCAGTATTTT
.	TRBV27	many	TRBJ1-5	CASSLSWGYQPQHF	TGTGCCAGCAGTCTATCGTGGGGATATCAGCCCCAGCATTTT
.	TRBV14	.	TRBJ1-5	CASSQGGPYSNQPQHF	TGTGCCAGCAGCCAAGGGGGGCCCTATAGCAATCAGCCCCAGCATTTT
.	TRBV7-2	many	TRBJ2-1	CASPWAYLEQFF	TGTGCCAGCCCCTGGGCATATCTTGAGCAGTTCTTC
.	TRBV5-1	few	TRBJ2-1	CASSFRPGDYEQFF	TGCGCCAGCAGCTTCCGCCCGGGAGACTATGAGCAGTTCTTC
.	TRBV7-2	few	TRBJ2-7	CASSLEDREGDYEQYF	TGTGCCAGCAGCTTAGAGGACAGGGAGGGCGACTACGAGCAGTACTTC